Included here is one T cell receptor (beta chain) sequence, with context. Its antigen is unidentified. These data come from a study of cytomegalovirus exposure and HLA in healthy donors. PCR used 60 Vbeta primers and 13 Jbeta primers. The repertoire was sequenced with immunoSEQ multiplex PCR; TCRdb's copy has only in-frame clones and lacks some. The data show 130,000 or so clones, around three fifths seen once. Overall study findings and caveats: Information on immune exposure was restricted to one variable (CMV serostatus). Later findings reportedly placed an Asian-associated ancestry cluster below the roughly 700-donor mean for N-insertions. A later analysis reported that several of the most significant clusters appeared to be linked to common viral pathogens, among them Epstein-Barr virus.

The clonotype comes from a woman aged 40 to 55 in good health and CMV-seropositive. The sequencing input was PBMCs.

The CDR3 sequence is CASSLSGGIEAFF. For the CDR3, the DNA is TGTGCCAGCAGCTTGTCAGGGGGCATTGAAGCTTTCTTT. The genes are TRBV5-6 and TRBJ1-1; 8 nucleotides match TRBD1. Germline lookup yields CDR1 SGHDT and CDR2 YYEEEE. The CDR3 is 13 residues long. Trimming removed 1 base from V and 7 bases from J; junction bases left unmatched: 3.